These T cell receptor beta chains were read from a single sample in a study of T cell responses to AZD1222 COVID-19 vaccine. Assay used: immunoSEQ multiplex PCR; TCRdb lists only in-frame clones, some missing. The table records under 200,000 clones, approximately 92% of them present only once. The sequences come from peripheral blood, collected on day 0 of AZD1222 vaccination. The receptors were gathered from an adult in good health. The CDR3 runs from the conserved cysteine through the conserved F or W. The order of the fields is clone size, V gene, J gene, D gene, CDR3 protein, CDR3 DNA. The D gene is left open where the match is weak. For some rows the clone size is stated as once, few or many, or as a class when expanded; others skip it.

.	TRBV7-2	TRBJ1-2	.	CASSLATANYGYTF	TGTGCCAGCAGCTTAGCAACAGCTAACTATGGCTACACCTTC
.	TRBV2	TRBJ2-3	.	CASSEGLDTQYF	TGTGCCAGCAGCGAGGGACTGGATACGCAGTATTTT
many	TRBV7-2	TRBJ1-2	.	CASSLGRGAYGYTF	TGTGCCAGCAGCTTAGGACGGGGGGCCTATGGCTACACCTTC
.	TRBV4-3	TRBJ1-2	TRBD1	CASSPTGITRYGYTF	TGCGCCAGCAGCCCGACAGGGATTACGCGGTATGGCTACACCTTC
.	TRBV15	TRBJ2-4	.	CATSRRDSHAGNIQYF	TGTGCCACCAGCAGACGGGACTCCCATGCGGGAAACATTCAGTACTTC
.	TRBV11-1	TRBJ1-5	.	CASSYRVKGENQPQHF	TGTGCCAGCAGCTACAGGGTAAAGGGAGAGAATCAGCCCCAGCATTTT
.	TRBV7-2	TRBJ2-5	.	CASSRPQETQYF	TGTGCCAGCAGCCGGCCTCAAGAGACCCAGTACTTC
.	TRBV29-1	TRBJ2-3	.	CSGGSGPPPDTQYF	TGCAGCGGTGGCAGTGGTCCCCCACCAGATACGCAGTATTTT
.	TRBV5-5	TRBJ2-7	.	CASSFSPTYEQYF	TGTGCCAGCAGCTTTTCGCCCACCTACGAGCAGTACTTC
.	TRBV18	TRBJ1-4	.	CASSPTSGTPPPMEKLFF	TGTGCCAGCTCACCAACTTCCGGGACACCCCCACCGATGGAAAAACTGTTTTTT
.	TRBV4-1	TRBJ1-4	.	CASSQEPGGIATNEKLFF	TGCGCCAGCAGCCAAGAGCCCGGGGGGATCGCAACTAATGAAAAACTGTTTTTT
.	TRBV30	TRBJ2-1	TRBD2	CAWSGERGPRNEQFF	TGTGCCTGGAGTGGCGAGCGGGGGCCTCGGAATGAGCAGTTCTTC
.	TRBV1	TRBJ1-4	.	CTSSHLDGAVEKLFF	TGCACCAGCAGCCACCTCGACGGGGCCGTTGAAAAACTGTTTTTT
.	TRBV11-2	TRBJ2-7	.	CASSLEFGQAYEQYF	TGTGCCAGCAGCTTAGAGTTTGGGCAGGCGTACGAGCAGTACTTC
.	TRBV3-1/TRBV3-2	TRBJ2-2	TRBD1	CASSLRDRGTGELFF	TGTGCCAGCAGCCTTCGGGACAGGGGGACCGGGGAGCTGTTTTTT
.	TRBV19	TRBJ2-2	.	CATLPSYGGELFF	TGTGCCACTCTACCGAGTTACGGCGGGGAGCTGTTTTTT
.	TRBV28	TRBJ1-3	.	CASSTTGSPGNTIYF	TGTGCCAGCAGCACCACCGGGAGTCCGGGAAACACCATATATTTT
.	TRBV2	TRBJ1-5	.	CASSEENVSNQPQHF	TGTGCCAGCAGTGAGGAGAATGTTAGCAATCAGCCCCAGCATTTT
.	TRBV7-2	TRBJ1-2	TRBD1	CASSTDRGYGYTF	TGTGCCAGCAGCACAGACAGGGGCTATGGCTACACCTTC
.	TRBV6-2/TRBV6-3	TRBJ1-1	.	CASSPGFLNTEAFF	TGTGCCAGCAGCCCCGGTTTCCTGAACACTGAAGCTTTCTTT
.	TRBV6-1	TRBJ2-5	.	CASSDRLTQETQYF	TGTGCCAGCAGTGATAGACTAACCCAAGAGACCCAGTACTTC
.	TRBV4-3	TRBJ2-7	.	CASSQDGDYEQYF	TGCGCCAGCAGCCAAGATGGCGATTACGAGCAGTACTTC
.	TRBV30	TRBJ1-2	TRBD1	CAGRTGYGYTF	TGTGCCGGAAGGACAGGCTATGGCTACACCTTC
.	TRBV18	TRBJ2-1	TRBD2	CASSRVLLAGDVNEQFF	TGTGCCAGCTCACGGGTGTTACTAGCGGGGGACGTCAATGAGCAGTTCTTC
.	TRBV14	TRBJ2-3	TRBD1	CASPETAEGASSTDTQYF	TGTGCCAGCCCAGAAACTGCAGAGGGGGCCTCTAGCACAGATACGCAGTATTTT
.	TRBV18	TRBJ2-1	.	CASSPAEVRGEQFF	TGTGCCAGCTCACCAGCGGAGGTCCGAGGTGAGCAGTTCTTC
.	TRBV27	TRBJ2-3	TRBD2	CASSSDGAGGLPGDTQYF	TGTGCCAGCAGTTCCGATGGGGCGGGGGGACTACCAGGTGATACGCAGTATTTT
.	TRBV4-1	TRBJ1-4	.	CASSQKRTADNEKLFF	TGCGCCAGCAGCCAAAAGCGGACAGCCGATAATGAAAAACTGTTTTTT
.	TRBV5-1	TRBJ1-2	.	CASSPDGANYGYTF	TGCGCCAGCAGCCCGGACGGAGCTAACTATGGCTACACCTTC
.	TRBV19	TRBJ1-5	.	CASSGAGEQPQHF	TGTGCCAGTAGTGGGGCAGGGGAACAGCCCCAGCATTTT
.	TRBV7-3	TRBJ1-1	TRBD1	CASKGQGGTEAFF	TGTGCCAGCAAAGGACAGGGGGGGACTGAAGCTTTCTTT
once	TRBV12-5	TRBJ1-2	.	CASGEIQGIAYGYTF	TGTGCTAGTGGTGAGATTCAGGGGATCGCGTATGGCTACACCTTC
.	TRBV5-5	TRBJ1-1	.	CASSFTVNTEAFF	TGTGCCAGCAGCTTTACAGTGAACACTGAAGCTTTCTTT
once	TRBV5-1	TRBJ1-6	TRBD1	CASSLGGVRGAPLHF	TGCGCCAGCAGCTTGGGAGGTGTCAGGGGGGCACCCCTCCACTTT
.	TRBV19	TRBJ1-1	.	CASSTGGPEAFF	TGTGCCAGTAGTACCGGCGGGCCTGAAGCTTTCTTT
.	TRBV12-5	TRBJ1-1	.	CASGSYPGRNTMNTEAFF	TGTGCTAGTGGTTCCTACCCCGGTCGGAACACTATGAACACTGAAGCTTTCTTT
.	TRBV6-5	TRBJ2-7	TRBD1	CASQRQGSYEQYF	TGTGCCAGTCAAAGACAGGGATCCTACGAGCAGTACTTC
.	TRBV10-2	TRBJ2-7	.	CASSGGFSYEQYF	TGCGCCAGCAGTGGTGGTTTCTCCTACGAGCAGTACTTC
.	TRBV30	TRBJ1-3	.	CAWSEGPGNTIYF	TGTGCCTGGAGCGAAGGGCCCGGAAACACCATATATTTT
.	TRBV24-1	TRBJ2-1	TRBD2	CATSDLVGTSGGANSDEQFF	TGTGCCACCAGTGATTTGGTCGGGACTAGCGGGGGGGCGAATAGCGATGAGCAGTTCTTC
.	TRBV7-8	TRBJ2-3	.	CASSSRGDNADTQYF	TGTGCCAGCAGCTCCCGAGGGGATAACGCAGATACGCAGTATTTT
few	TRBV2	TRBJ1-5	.	CASTGQRGSGQPQHF	TGTGCCAGCACCGGACAAAGGGGCTCAGGACAGCCCCAGCATTTT
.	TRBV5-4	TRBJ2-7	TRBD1	CASSTPGTGTYEQYF	TGTGCCAGCAGCACCCCCGGGACAGGGACCTACGAGCAGTACTTC
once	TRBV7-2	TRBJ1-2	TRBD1	CASSLATTGAGGYTF	TGTGCCAGCAGCTTGGCCACGACAGGGGCGGGAGGCTACACCTTC
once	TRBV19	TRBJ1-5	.	CASSMARTQHF	TGTGCCAGTAGTATGGCCAGGACCCAGCATTTT
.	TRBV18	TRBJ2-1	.	CASSPAAYNEQFF	TGTGCCAGCTCACCAGCTGCCTACAATGAGCAGTTCTTC
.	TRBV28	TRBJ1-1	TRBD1	CASSFRRRGLTEAFF	TGTGCCAGCAGTTTCCGTCGCAGGGGGCTCACTGAAGCTTTCTTT
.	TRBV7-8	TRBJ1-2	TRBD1	CASSGDRRDGYTF	TGTGCCAGCAGCGGGGACAGGCGGGATGGCTACACCTTC
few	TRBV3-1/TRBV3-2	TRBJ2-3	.	CASSQEGSRNTDTQYF	TGTGCCAGCAGCCAAGAGGGATCGAGGAACACAGATACGCAGTATTTT
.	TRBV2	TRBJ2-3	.	CASRWGPPRRDTQYF	TGTGCATCGAGGTGGGGACCCCCCCGGAGAGATACGCAGTATTTT
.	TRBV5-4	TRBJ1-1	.	CASSPPSLNTEAFF	TGTGCCAGCAGCCCGCCCTCATTGAACACTGAAGCTTTCTTT
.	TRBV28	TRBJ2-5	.	CASKGGRETQYF	TGTGCCAGCAAGGGGGGGAGAGAGACCCAGTACTTC
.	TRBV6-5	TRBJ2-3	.	CAGRGTDTQYF	TGTGCAGGACGGGGCACAGATACGCAGTATTTT